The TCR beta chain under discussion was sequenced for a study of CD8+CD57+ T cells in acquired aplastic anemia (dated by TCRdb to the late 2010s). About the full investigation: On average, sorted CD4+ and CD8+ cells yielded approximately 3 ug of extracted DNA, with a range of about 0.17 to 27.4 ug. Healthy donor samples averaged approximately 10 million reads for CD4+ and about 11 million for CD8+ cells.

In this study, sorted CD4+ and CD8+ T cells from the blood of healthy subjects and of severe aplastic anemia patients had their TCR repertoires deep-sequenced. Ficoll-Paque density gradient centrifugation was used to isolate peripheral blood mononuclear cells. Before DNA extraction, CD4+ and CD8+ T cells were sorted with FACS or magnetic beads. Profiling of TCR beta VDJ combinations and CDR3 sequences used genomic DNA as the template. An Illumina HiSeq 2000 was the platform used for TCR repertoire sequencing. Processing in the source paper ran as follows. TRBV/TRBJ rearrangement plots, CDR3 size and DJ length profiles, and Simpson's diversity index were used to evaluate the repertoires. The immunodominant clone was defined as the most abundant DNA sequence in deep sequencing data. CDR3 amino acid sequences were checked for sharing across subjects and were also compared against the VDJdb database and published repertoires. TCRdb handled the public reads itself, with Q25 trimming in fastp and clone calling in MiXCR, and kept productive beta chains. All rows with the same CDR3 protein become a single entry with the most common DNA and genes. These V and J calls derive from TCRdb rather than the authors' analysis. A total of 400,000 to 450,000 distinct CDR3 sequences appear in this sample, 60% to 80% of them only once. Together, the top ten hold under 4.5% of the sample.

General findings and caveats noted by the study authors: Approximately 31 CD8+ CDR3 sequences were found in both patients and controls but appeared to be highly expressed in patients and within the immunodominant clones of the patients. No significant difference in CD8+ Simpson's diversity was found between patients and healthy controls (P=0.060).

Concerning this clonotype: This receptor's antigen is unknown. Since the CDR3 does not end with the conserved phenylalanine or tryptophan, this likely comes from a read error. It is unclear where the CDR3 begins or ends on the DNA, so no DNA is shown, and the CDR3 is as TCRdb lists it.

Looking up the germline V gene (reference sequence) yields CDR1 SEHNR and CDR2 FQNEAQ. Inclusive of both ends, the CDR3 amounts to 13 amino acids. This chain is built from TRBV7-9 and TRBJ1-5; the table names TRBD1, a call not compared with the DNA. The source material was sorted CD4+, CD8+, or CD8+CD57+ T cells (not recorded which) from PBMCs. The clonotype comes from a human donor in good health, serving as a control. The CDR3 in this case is CASLGTGVQEHQY.